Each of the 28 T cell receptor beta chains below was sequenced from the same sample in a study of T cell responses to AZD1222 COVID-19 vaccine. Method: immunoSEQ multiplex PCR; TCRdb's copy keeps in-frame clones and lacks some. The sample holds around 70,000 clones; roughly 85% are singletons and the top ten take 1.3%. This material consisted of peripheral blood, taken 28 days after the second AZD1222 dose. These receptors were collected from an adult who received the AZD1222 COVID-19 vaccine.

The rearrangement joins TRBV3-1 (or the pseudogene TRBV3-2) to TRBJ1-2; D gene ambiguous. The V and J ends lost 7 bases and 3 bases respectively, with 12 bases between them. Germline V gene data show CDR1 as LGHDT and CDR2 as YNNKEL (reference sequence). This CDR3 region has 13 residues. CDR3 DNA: TGTGCCAGCAATAAGGGCCGGGACTATGGCTACACCTTC. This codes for CASNKGRDYGYTF.

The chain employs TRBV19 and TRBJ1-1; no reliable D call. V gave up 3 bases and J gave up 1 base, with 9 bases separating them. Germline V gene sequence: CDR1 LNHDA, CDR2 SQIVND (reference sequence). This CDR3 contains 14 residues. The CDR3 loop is CASSISVGNTEAFF. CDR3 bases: TGTGCCAGTAGTATCTCAGTCGGGAACACTGAAGCTTTCTTT.

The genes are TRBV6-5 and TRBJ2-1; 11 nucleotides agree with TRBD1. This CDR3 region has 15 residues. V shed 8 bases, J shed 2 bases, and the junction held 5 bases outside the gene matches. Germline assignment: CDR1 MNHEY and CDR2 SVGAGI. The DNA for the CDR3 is TGTGCCAGCTCCGAGGACAGGGGGCCCTACAATGAGCAGTTCTTC. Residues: CASSEDRGPYNEQFF.

The CDR3 protein is CASSLTTDTQYF. The CDR3 DNA follows: TGCGCCAGCAGCTTGACCACAGATACGCAGTATTTT. The chain employs TRBV5-1 and TRBJ2-3; D uncertain. The V gene's germline CDR1 is SGHRS and CDR2 YFSETQ. The CDR3 is 12 amino acids. V lost 1 base and J 2 bases, leaving 2 bases between the germline ends.

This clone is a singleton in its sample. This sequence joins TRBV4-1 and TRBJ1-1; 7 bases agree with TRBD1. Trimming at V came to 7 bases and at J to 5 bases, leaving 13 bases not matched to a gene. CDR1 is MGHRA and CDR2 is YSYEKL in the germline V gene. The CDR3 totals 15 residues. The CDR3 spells CASNDLRGGGTEAFF. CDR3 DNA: TGCGCCAGCAACGATTTGAGAGGGGGCGGGACTGAAGCTTTCTTT.

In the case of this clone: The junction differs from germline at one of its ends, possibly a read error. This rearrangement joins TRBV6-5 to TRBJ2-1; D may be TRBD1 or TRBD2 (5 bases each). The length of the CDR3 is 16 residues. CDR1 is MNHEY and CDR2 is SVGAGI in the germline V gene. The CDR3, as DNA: TGTGCCAGCAGATACTCCGGGACGGACACCTACAATGAGCAGTTCTTC. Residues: CASRYSGTDTYNEQFF.

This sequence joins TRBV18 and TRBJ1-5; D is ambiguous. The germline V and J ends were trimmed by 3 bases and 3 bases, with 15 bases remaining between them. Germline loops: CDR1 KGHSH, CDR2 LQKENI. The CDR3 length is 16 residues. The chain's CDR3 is CASSPFSDGNNQPQHF. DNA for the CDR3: TGTGCCAGCTCACCCTTTTCCGACGGAAACAATCAGCCCCAGCATTTT.

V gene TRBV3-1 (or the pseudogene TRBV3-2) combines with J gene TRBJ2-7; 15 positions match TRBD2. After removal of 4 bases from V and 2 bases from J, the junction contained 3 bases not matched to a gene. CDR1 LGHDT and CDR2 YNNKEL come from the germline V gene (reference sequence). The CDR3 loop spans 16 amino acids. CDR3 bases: TGTGCCAGCAGCCGGGGACTAGCGGGAGGAACCTACGAGCAGTACTTC. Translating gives CASSRGLAGGTYEQYF.

The CDR3 sequence: CASSLVDPYNEQFF. The CDR3, as DNA: TGTGCCAGCAGCTTAGTGGACCCCTACAATGAGCAGTTCTTC. The genes are TRBV7-6 and TRBJ2-1, with D hard to call. This CDR3 spans 14 amino acids. Germline V gene data show CDR1 as SGHVS and CDR2 as FNYEAQ. Between the trimmed V and J ends, which lost 1 base and 2 bases, there was a span of 6 bases.

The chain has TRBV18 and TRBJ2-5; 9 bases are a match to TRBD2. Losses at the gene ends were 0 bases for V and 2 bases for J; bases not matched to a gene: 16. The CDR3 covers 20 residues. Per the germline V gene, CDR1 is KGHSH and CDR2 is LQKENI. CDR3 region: CASSPPIGSGSLIFQETQYF. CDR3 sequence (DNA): TGTGCCAGCTCACCACCAATCGGTAGCGGGAGCCTCATTTTTCAAGAGACCCAGTACTTC.

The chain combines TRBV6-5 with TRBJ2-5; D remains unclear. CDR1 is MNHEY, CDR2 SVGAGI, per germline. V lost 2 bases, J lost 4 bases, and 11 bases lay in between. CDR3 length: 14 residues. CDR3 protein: CASSYGQARETQYF. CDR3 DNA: TGTGCCAGCAGTTACGGGCAGGCGAGAGAGACCCAGTACTTC.

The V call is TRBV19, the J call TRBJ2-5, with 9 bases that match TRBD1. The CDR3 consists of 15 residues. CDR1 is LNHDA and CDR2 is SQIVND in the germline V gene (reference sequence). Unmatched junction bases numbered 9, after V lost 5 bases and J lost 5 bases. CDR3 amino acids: CASSARDRVVETQYF. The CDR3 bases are TGTGCCAGTAGTGCCCGGGACAGGGTTGTGGAGACCCAGTACTTC. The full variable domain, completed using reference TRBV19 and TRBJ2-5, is DGGITQSPKYLFRKEGQNVTLSCEQNLNHDAMYWYRQDPGQGLRLIYYSQIVNDFQKGDIAEGYSVSREKKESFPLTVTSAQKNPTAFYLCASSARDRVVETQYFGPGTRLLVL.

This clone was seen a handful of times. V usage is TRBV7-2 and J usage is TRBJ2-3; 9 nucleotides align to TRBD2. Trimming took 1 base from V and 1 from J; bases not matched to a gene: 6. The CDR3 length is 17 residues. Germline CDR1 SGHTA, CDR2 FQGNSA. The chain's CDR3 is CASSLVIAGVGTDTQYF. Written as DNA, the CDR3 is TGTGCCAGCAGCTTAGTGATAGCGGGAGTTGGCACAGATACGCAGTATTTT.

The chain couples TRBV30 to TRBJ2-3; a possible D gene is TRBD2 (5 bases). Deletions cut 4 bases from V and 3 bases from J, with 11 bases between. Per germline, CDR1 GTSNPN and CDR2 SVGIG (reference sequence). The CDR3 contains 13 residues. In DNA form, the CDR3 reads TGTGCCTGGAATCAGGACTGGACAGATACGCAGTATTTT. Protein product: CAWNQDWTDTQYF.

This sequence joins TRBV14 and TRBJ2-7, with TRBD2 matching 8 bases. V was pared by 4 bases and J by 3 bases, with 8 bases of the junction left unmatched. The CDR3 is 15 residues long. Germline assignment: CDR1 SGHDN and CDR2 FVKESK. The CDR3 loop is CASSRAGGAGYEQYF. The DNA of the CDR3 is TGTGCCAGCAGCCGCGCCGGGGGGGCGGGCTACGAGCAGTACTTC.

This CDR3 reads CASSLGLLTSTDTQYF. The CDR3 DNA follows: TGTGCCAGCAGTCTAGGCCTGCTCACTAGCACAGATACGCAGTATTTT. The chain uses TRBV6-2 or TRBV6-3 and TRBJ2-3, with D hard to call. CDR3 size: 16 residues. In germline, CDR1 is MNHEY, CDR2 SVGEGT. Trimming stripped 5 bases from V and 0 bases from J, with 15 bases between.

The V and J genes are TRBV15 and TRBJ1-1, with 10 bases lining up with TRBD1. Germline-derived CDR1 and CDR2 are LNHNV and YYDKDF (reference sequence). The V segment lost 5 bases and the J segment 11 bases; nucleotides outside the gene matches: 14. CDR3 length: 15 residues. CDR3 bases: TGTGCCACCAGCCTAACCGGGACAGGGGTAGAGTTGGCTTTCTTT. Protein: CATSLTGTGVELAFF. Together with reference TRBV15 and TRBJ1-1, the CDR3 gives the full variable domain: DAMVIQNPRYQVTQFGKPVTLSCSQTLNHNVMYWYQQKSSQAPKLLFHYYDKDFNNEADTPDNFQSRRPNTSFCFLDIRSPGLGDTAMYLCATSLTGTGVELAFFGQGTRLTVV.

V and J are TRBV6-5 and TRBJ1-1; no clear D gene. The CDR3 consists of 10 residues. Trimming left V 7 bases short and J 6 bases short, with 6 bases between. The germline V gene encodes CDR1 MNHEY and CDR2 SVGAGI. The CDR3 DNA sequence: TGTGCCAGCACGAGTTCTGAAGCTTTCTTT. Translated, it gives CASTSSEAFF.

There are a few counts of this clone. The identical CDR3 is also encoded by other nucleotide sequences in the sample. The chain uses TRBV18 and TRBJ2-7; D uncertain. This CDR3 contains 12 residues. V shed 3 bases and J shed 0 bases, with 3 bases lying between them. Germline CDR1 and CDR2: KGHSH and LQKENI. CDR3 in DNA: TGTGCCAGCTCACCTAGCTCCTACGAGCAGTACTTC. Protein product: CASSPSSYEQYF.

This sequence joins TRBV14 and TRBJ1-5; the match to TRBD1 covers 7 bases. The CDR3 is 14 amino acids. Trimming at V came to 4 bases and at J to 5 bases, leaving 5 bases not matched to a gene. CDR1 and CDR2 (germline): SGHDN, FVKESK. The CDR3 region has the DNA TGTGCCAGCAGCCCCGTGAGGGGGCATCAGCCCCAGCATTTT. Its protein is CASSPVRGHQPQHF. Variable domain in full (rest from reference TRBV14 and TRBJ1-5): EAGVTQFPSHSVIEKGQTVTLRCDPISGHDNLYWYRRVMGKEIKFLLHFVKESKQDESGMPNNRFLAERTGGTYSTLKVQPAELEDSGVYFCASSPVRGHQPQHFGDGTRLSIL.

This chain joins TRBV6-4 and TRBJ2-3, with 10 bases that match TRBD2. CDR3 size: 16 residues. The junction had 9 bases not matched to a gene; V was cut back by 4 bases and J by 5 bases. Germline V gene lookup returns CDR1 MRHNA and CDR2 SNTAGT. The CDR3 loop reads CASSVKSGGGIDTQYF. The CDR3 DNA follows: TGTGCCAGCAGTGTCAAGAGCGGGGGGGGCATAGATACGCAGTATTTT.

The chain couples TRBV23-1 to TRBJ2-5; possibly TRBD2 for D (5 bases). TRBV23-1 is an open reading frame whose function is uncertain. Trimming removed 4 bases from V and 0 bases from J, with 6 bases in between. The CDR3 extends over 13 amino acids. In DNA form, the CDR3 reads TGCGCCAGCAGTCCGAGGGACCAAGAGACCCAGTACTTC. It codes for CASSPRDQETQYF.

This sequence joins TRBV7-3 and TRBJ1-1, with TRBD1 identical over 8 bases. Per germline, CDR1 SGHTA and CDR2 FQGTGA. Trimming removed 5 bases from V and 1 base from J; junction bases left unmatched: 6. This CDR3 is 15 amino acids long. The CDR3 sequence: CASSAYRGENTEAFF. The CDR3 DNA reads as TGTGCCAGCAGCGCGTACAGGGGGGAGAACACTGAAGCTTTCTTT.

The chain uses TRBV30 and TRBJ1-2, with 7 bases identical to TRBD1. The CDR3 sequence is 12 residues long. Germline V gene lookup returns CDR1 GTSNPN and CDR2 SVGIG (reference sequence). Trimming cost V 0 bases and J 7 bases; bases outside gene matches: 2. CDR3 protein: CAWSVTGVGYTF. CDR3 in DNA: TGTGCCTGGAGTGTAACAGGGGTTGGCTACACCTTC.

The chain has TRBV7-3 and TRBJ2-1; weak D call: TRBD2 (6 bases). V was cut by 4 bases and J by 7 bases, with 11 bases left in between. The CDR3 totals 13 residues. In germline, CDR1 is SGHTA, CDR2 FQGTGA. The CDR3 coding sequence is TGTGCCAGCAGCTACGCACGGGGGAATGAGCAGTTCTTC. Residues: CASSYARGNEQFF.

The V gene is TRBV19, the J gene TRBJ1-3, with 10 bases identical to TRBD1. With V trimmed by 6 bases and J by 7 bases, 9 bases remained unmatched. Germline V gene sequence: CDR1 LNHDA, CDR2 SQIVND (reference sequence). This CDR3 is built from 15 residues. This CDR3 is CASRDRGRIPNTIYF. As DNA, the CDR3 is TGTGCCAGTAGAGACAGGGGGCGAATCCCGAACACCATATATTTT.

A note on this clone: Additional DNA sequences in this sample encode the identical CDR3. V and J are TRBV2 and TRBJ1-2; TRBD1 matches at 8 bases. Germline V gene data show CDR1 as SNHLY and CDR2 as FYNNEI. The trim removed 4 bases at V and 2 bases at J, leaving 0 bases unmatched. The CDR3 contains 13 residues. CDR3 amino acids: CASSGQGNYGYTF. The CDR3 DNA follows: TGTGCCAGCAGTGGACAGGGGAACTATGGCTACACCTTC. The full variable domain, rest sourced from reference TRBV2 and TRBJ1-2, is EPEVTQTPSHQVTQMGQEVILRCVPISNHLYFYWYRQILGQKVEFLVSFYNNEISEKSEIFDDQFSVERPDGSNFTLKIRSTKLEDSAMYFCASSGQGNYGYTFGSGTRLTVV.

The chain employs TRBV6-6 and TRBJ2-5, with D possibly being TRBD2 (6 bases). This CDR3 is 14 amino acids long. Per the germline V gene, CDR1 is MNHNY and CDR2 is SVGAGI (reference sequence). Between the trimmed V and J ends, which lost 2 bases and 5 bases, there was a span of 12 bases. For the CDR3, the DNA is TGTGCCAGCAGTTACCCCGGCGGGGATGAGACCCAGTACTTC. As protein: CASSYPGGDETQYF.